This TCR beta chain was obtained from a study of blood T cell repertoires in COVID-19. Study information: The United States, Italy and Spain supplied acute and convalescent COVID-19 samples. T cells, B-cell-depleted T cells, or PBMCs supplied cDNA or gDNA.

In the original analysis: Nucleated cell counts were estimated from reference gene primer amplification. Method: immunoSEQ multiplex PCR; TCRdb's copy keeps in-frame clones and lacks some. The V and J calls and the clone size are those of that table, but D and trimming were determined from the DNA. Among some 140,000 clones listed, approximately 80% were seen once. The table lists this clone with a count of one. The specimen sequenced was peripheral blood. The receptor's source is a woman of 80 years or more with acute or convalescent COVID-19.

For the CDR3, the DNA is TGTGCCAGCAGCGTAGCTACAGTGTCACCGGCGGGGTGGCCAGATACGCAGTATTTT. Protein sequence: CASSVATVSPAGWPDTQYF. The chain is built from TRBV9 and TRBJ2-3; a weak D match, TRBD2 (6 bases). V was cut by 0 bases and J by 4 bases, with 24 bases left in between. CDR1 is SGDLS, CDR2 YYNGEE, per germline. This CDR3 comprises 19 residues. Filled out from reference TRBV9 and TRBJ2-3, the complete variable domain reads DSGVTQTPKHLITATGQRVTLRCSPRSGDLSVYWYQQSLDQGLQFLIQYYNGEERAKGNILERFSAQQFPDLHSELNLSSLELGDSALYFCASSVATVSPAGWPDTQYFGPGTRLTVL.